These 3 T cell receptor beta chains originate from one sample sequenced in a study of shared clonotypes between healthy human individuals. Profiling relied on immunoSEQ multiplex PCR, and the TCRdb table lists in-frame clones only, not all of them. Counted here are a few million clones, just over 90% occurring once; the ten biggest clones make up 0.13% to 0.15%. Sequencing was done on a sample of naive CD4+ T cells sorted from blood. Subset in this sample: CD45RA+ positively selected. These receptors were collected from a young man in good health.

The chain couples TRBV11-3 to TRBJ2-5; unclear D gene. This CDR3 has 11 amino acids. Germline V gives CDR1 SGHNT, CDR2 YENEEA. Between the trimmed V and J ends, which lost 5 bases and 2 bases, there was a span of 3 bases. CDR3 in DNA: TGTGCCAGCAGCAATCAAGAGACCCAGTACTTC. Protein: CASSNQETQYF. The variable domain in full, completed from reference TRBV11-3 and TRBJ2-5, reads EAGVVQSPRYKIIEKKQPVAFWCNPISGHNTLYWYLQNLGQGPELLIRYENEEAVDDSQLPKDRFSAERLKGVDSTLKIQPAELGDSAVYLCASSNQETQYFGPGTRLLVL.

V usage is TRBV18 and J usage is TRBJ1-6, with D perhaps matching TRBD1 (6 bases). The length of the CDR3 is 15 residues. Germline lookup yields CDR1 KGHSH and CDR2 LQKENI. V was pared by 5 bases and J by 3 bases, with 11 bases between. The CDR3 here is CASSNGQIYNSPLHF. In nucleotides, the CDR3 is TGTGCCAGCTCAAACGGACAGATCTATAATTCACCCCTCCACTTT.

The rearrangement uses TRBV19 and TRBJ1-2, with 8 bases matching TRBD1. Germline values: CDR1 LNHDA, CDR2 SQIVND (reference sequence). V trimming: 4 bases; J trimming: 1 base; junction bases outside the gene matches: 2. CDR3 length: 14 amino acids. This CDR3 is CASSTGQDNYGYTF. Here the CDR3 DNA reads TGTGCCAGTAGTACGGGACAGGATAACTATGGCTACACCTTC.